Included here is one T cell receptor (beta chain) sequence, with context. This CDR3 spans 12 amino acids. V was cut by 4 bases and J by 10 bases, with 8 bases left in between. Germline CDR1 reads MNHEY; CDR2 reads SMNVEV (reference sequence). These data originate in a study of early stage breast cancer tumors. Profiling relied on immunoSEQ multiplex PCR, and the TCRdb table lists in-frame clones only, not all of them. The sample has tens of thousands of clones, around nine tenths seen once; the top ten hold around 4.7%. The clonotype originates from a person aged 70 to 85 with breast cancer. Specimen: blood. The chain is built from TRBV27 and TRBJ1-6, with D possibly matching TRBD1 (6 bases). The CDR3, as DNA: TGTGCCAGCAGTTCACAGGGCTCACCCCTCCACTTT. Translated, it gives CASSSQGSPLHF.